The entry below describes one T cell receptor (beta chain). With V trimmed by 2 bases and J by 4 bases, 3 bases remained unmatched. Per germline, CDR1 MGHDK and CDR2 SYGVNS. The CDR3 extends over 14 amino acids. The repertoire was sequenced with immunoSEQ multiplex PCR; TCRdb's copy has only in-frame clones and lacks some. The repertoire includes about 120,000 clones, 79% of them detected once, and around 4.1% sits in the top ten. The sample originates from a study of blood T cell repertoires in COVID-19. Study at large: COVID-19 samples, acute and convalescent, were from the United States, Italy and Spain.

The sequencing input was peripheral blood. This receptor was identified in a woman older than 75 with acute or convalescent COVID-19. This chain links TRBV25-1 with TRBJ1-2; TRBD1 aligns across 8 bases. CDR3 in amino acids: CASSEHGTGYGYTF. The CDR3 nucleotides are TGTGCCAGCAGTGAACACGGGACAGGCTATGGCTACACCTTC.